These 27 T cell receptor beta chains share one sample of origin, sequenced in a study of PD-1 blockade in classical Hodgkin lymphoma. Time point here: cycle 4 day 1 (C4D1), after five to seven weeks of nivolumab. Relapse after autologous stem cell transplantation occurred in every patient, and brentuximab vedotin exposure varied. TCRdb's copy holds only in-frame clones and misses some; the assay was immunoSEQ multiplex PCR. The table lists fewer than 35,000 clones, around 82% of them singletons. The starting material was peripheral blood mononuclear cells (PBMCs), obtained before the fourth cycle of nivolumab. These TCRs come from a human donor with classical Hodgkin lymphoma.

The chain carries TRBV5-1 and TRBJ2-3; unclear D gene. Germline values: CDR1 SGHRS, CDR2 YFSETQ. Deletions cut 5 bases from V and 0 bases from J, with 7 bases between. The length of the CDR3 is 13 residues. CDR3 coding DNA: TGCGCCAGCAGGAAAGTTAGCACAGATACGCAGTATTTT. Translating gives CASRKVSTDTQYF.

Remarks on this clone: Germline and junction disagree at one end, which may indicate a read error. The chain is built from TRBV6-6 and TRBJ1-2; no clear D. CDR3 length: 15 residues. Germline V CDR1 and CDR2: MNHNY, SVGAGI (reference sequence). CDR3 loop: CASSYRRGGRKTYGF. CDR3 coding DNA: TGTGCCAGCAGTTACAGACGAGGTGGGAGAAAGACCTATGGCTTC.

The V and J genes are TRBV6-1 and TRBJ1-1; maybe TRBD1 (6 bases). Trimming cost V 10 bases and J 2 bases, with 20 bases left between them. This CDR3 spans 15 amino acids. Per germline, CDR1 MNHNS and CDR2 SASEGT. CDR3 loop: CAIPPWGGANTEAFF. In nucleotides, the CDR3 is TGTGCCATTCCGCCCTGGGGGGGGGCAAACACTGAAGCTTTCTTT.

The chain uses TRBV7-8 and TRBJ2-3; D uncertain. The CDR3 extends over 13 amino acids. Looked up from germline, CDR1 is SGHVS and CDR2 is FQNEAQ. V was clipped by 3 bases and J by 4 bases, with 8 bases between them. The CDR3 DNA reads as TGTGCCAGCAGCTTTGCCCCAGCAGATACGCAGTATTTT. Amino acid sequence: CASSFAPADTQYF.

The rearrangement uses TRBV19 and TRBJ1-5; weak D call: TRBD1 (5 bases). V was clipped by 3 bases and J by 3 bases, with 18 bases between them. CDR1 is LNHDA and CDR2 is SQIVND in the germline V gene (reference sequence). There are 17 residues in the CDR3. CDR3 sequence reads: CASSMKGKGLVNQPQHF. The CDR3 nucleotides read TGTGCCAGTAGTATGAAGGGCAAGGGGTTGGTCAATCAGCCCCAGCATTTT.

Sample share makes this clone medium-sized. The chain joins TRBV29-1 to TRBJ1-1; the D gene is possibly TRBD1 (6 bases). The germline V gene has CDR1 SQVTM and CDR2 ANQGSEA. V gave up 2 bases and J gave up 7 bases, with 14 bases separating them. This CDR3 region has 13 residues. As DNA, the CDR3 is TGCAGCGTTGAAAGGGGGAACAGGGATGAAGCTTTCTTT. Amino acids: CSVERGNRDEAFF.

The genes are TRBV5-6 and TRBJ1-5, with TRBD1 as a possible D gene (5 bases). CDR3 length: 15 amino acids. Trimming removed 3 bases from V and 11 bases from J, with 21 bases in between. Germline lookup yields CDR1 SGHDT and CDR2 YYEEEE. The CDR3: CASSSRDGLFVAQHF. The CDR3 DNA is TGTGCCAGCAGCTCCCGGGACGGGTTATTCGTGGCCCAGCATTTT.

This chain joins TRBV6-6 and TRBJ2-3; 8 bases are shared with TRBD2. Unmatched junction bases numbered 8, after V lost 6 bases and J lost 0 bases. The germline V gene encodes CDR1 MNHNY and CDR2 SVGAGI (reference sequence). This CDR3 region has 16 residues. The CDR3 region has the DNA TGTGCCAGCAGCCTTGGACTAGCACATAGCACAGATACGCAGTATTTT. Amino acid sequence: CASSLGLAHSTDTQYF.

This rearrangement joins TRBV5-1 to TRBJ2-6; D is ambiguous. CDR3 length equals 15 residues. Germline CDR1 and CDR2: SGHRS and YFSETQ. V lost 0 bases to trimming and J lost 2 bases, with 6 bases between them. CDR3: CASSLAPTGANVLTF. The CDR3 DNA follows: TGCGCCAGCAGCTTGGCGCCAACTGGGGCCAACGTCCTGACTTTC.

This chain links TRBV28 with TRBJ2-3; D possibly corresponds to TRBD2 (6 bases). This CDR3 has 16 residues. V lost 2 bases, J lost 0 bases, and 12 bases lay in between. The germline V gene has CDR1 MDHEN and CDR2 SYDVKM. This chain's CDR3 is CASSLVGTDSTDTQYF. In DNA form, the CDR3 reads TGTGCCAGCAGTTTAGTGGGGACTGACAGCACAGATACGCAGTATTTT.

The gene calls are TRBV28 and TRBJ1-1; 9 bases fit TRBD1. Germline V lookup: CDR1 MDHEN, CDR2 SYDVKM. The CDR3 consists of 14 residues. V lost 6 bases, J lost 4 bases, and 6 bases stayed unmatched. CDR3: CASRGQGTVTEAFF. For the CDR3, the DNA is TGTGCCAGCAGGGGACAGGGAACGGTCACTGAAGCTTTCTTT.

The chain links TRBV7-9 to TRBJ2-1, with D unclear. From germline, CDR1 is SEHNR and CDR2 FQNEAQ (reference sequence). The CDR3 length is 14 residues. Trimming removed 2 bases from V and 4 bases from J, with 9 bases in between. The CDR3 is CASSLRSEYNEQFF. The CDR3 nucleotides read TGTGCCAGCAGCTTACGAAGCGAATACAATGAGCAGTTCTTC.

This CDR3 is CASSPKTSDTQYF. CDR3 DNA sequence: TGTGCCAGCAGCCCCAAGACTAGTGATACGCAGTATTTT. V usage is TRBV11-2 and J usage is TRBJ2-3, with D possibly matching TRBD2 (6 bases). From germline, CDR1 is SGHAT and CDR2 FQNNGV. V lost 5 bases and J lost 6, with 12 bases in between. The CDR3 consists of 13 residues. The full variable domain, its missing parts supplied by reference TRBV11-2 and TRBJ2-3, is EAGVAQSPRYKIIEKRQSVAFWCNPISGHATLYWYQQILGQGPKLLIQFQNNGVVDDSQLPKDRFSAERLKGVDSTLKIQPAKLEDSAVYLCASSPKTSDTQYFGPGTRLTVL.

The chain uses TRBV9 and TRBJ2-3, with 11 bases that match TRBD2. CDR1 is SGDLS and CDR2 is YYNGEE in the germline V gene. With 4 bases clipped from V and 4 bases from J, the junction kept 2 bases outside the gene matches. This CDR3 is built from 14 residues. In nucleotides, the CDR3 is TGTGCCAGCAGCCAGGGACTAGCGGCAGATACGCAGTATTTT. Amino acids: CASSQGLAADTQYF.

This chain links TRBV5-1 with TRBJ1-4, with 12 bases that match TRBD1. CDR1 and CDR2 (germline): SGHRS, YFSETQ. CDR3 length: 15 residues. Trimming at V came to 4 bases and at J to 8 bases, leaving 6 bases not matched to a gene. The CDR3 here is CASSLVGTGGEKLFF. For the CDR3, the DNA is TGCGCCAGCAGCCTGGTAGGGACAGGGGGCGAAAAACTGTTTTTT. The whole variable domain, remainder taken from reference TRBV5-1 and TRBJ1-4, is KAGVTQTPRYLIKTRGQQVTLSCSPISGHRSVSWYQQTPGQGLQFLFEYFSETQRNKGNFPGRFSGRQFSNSRSEMNVSTLELGDSALYLCASSLVGTGGEKLFFGSGTQLSVL.

The V gene is TRBV27, the J gene TRBJ2-1; 9 bases agree with TRBD2. The ends lost 1 base at V and 5 bases at J; junction bases unmatched: 3. This CDR3 has 15 amino acids. Per germline, CDR1 MNHEY and CDR2 SMNVEV (reference sequence). The CDR3 loop is CASSLFSGRNNEQFF. The CDR3 bases are TGTGCCAGCAGTTTATTTAGCGGGAGAAACAATGAGCAGTTCTTC.

This clone is medium-sized (0.01 to 0.1%) within its sample. This rearrangement joins TRBV6-1 to TRBJ1-1; D not resolved. V was cut by 4 bases and J by 11 bases, with 17 bases left in between. Germline V lookup: CDR1 MNHNS, CDR2 SASEGT. The CDR3 totals 13 residues. In DNA, the CDR3 is TGTGCCAGCAGTGTAACATACGGAGAACGGGCTTTCTTT. Its protein is CASSVTYGERAFF.

CDR3 loop: CASSFFSDSGQGGYTF. In DNA, the CDR3 is TGTGCCAGCAGCTTTTTCAGCGACTCAGGCCAGGGGGGCTACACCTTC. The rearrangement joins TRBV11-3 to TRBJ1-2; the D gene is possibly TRBD1 (6 bases). V lost 3 bases, J lost 8 bases, and 22 bases lay in between. Germline lookup yields CDR1 SGHNT and CDR2 YENEEA. The CDR3 runs 16 residues.

The rearrangement uses TRBV2 and TRBJ1-3; D ambiguous. The CDR3 consists of 15 residues. Germline CDR1 reads SNHLY; CDR2 reads FYNNEI. V shed 2 bases and J shed 0 bases, with 8 bases lying between them. The DNA for the CDR3 is TGTGCCAGCAGTGAACGTGCTTACTCTGGAAACACCATATATTTT. As protein: CASSERAYSGNTIYF.

This chain joins TRBV5-1 and TRBJ2-1; D gene unclear. V was cut by 3 bases and J by 4 bases, with 11 bases left in between. The CDR3 extends over 14 amino acids. CDR1 and CDR2 from the germline V gene are SGHRS and YFSETQ. CDR3 amino acids: CASSSGDRYNEQFF. In DNA, the CDR3 is TGCGCCAGCAGCTCAGGAGATCGGTACAATGAGCAGTTCTTC. Combining the CDR3 with reference TRBV5-1 and TRBJ2-1 gives the whole variable domain KAGVTQTPRYLIKTRGQQVTLSCSPISGHRSVSWYQQTPGQGLQFLFEYFSETQRNKGNFPGRFSGRQFSNSRSEMNVSTLELGDSALYLCASSSGDRYNEQFFGPGTRLTVL.

This chain connects TRBV19 to TRBJ1-2; D unclear. The V end lost 4 bases, the J end lost 5 bases, and 11 bases lay between the germline ends. The germline V gene has CDR1 LNHDA and CDR2 SQIVND (reference sequence). The CDR3 is 13 residues long. CDR3 protein: CASSRTRKYGYTF. The CDR3 DNA reads as TGTGCCAGTAGTAGAACTAGGAAATATGGCTACACCTTC.

J is TRBJ2-7 and V is TRBV19; 7 bases map to TRBD1. V was pared by 6 bases and J by 2 bases, with 7 bases of the junction left unmatched. Germline V gene data show CDR1 as LNHDA and CDR2 as SQIVND (reference sequence). This CDR3 contains 14 residues. CDR3 protein: CASRPRTGPYEQYF. As DNA, the CDR3 is TGTGCCAGTAGACCCCGGACAGGTCCCTACGAGCAGTACTTC.

This clone turned up a few times. The V call is TRBV7-2, the J call TRBJ1-3; D remains unclear. Germline V gene sequence: CDR1 SGHTA, CDR2 FQGNSA. The CDR3 runs 15 residues. V lost 4 bases to trimming and J lost 0 bases, with 10 bases between them. The CDR3 loop is CASSSGSNSGNTIYF. CDR3 bases: TGTGCCAGCAGCTCGGGAAGCAACTCTGGAAACACCATATATTTT. The full variable domain, with the rest looked up from reference TRBV7-2 and TRBJ1-3, is GAGVSQSPSNKVTEKGKDVELRCDPISGHTALYWYRQSLGQGLEFLIYFQGNSAPDKSGLPSDRFSAERTGGSVSTLTIQRTQQEDSAVYLCASSSGSNSGNTIYFGEGSWLTVV.

The CDR3 nucleotides read TGTGCCAGCAGTTACCGGCAGGGGAACTATGGCTACACCTTC. Protein: CASSYRQGNYGYTF. The chain carries TRBV6-6 and TRBJ1-2; perhaps TRBD1 as D (6 bases). CDR1 and CDR2 from the germline V gene are MNHNY and SVGAGI (reference sequence). Trimming removed 2 bases from V and 2 bases from J, with 9 bases in between. This CDR3 is built from 14 residues.

This chain joins TRBV4-2 and TRBJ2-1; either TRBD1 or TRBD2 may supply D (5 bases each). CDR3 length: 15 amino acids. With 1 base removed from V and 9 bases from J, the gap between germline ends came to 16 bases. CDR1 is LGHNA and CDR2 is YNFKEQ in the germline V gene. CDR3 region: CASSQGLDSRGEQFF. CDR3 in DNA: TGTGCCAGCAGCCAAGGTCTAGACAGCCGGGGTGAGCAGTTCTTC.

This clone was found once. V gene TRBV11-2 combines with J gene TRBJ1-1, with D unclear. With 1 base removed from V and 0 bases from J, the gap between germline ends came to 6 bases. Per germline, CDR1 SGHAT and CDR2 FQNNGV. This CDR3 is built from 14 residues. The CDR3 sequence: CASSLVGVNTEAFF. DNA of the CDR3: TGTGCCAGCAGCTTAGTCGGTGTGAACACTGAAGCTTTCTTT.

This clone was observed once. The CDR3 spells CASSLSREQYF. In DNA form, the CDR3 reads TGTGCCAGCAGTTTATCTCGAGAGCAGTACTTC. The genes are TRBV28 and TRBJ2-7; no definite D call. CDR1 and CDR2 from the germline V gene are MDHEN and SYDVKM. The CDR3 loop spans 11 amino acids. Between the trimmed V and J ends, which lost 1 base and 7 bases, there was a span of 5 bases.